The 27 T cell receptor beta chains listed next were all sequenced from one sample in a study of early T cells in non-severe SARS-CoV-2 infection. TCRdb redid the calling of the 5' RACE reads with MiXCR, one entry per CDR3 protein. The table shows about 69,000 distinct CDR3 sequences, with roughly 10% occurring only once. Sequencing used whole blood. The origin of the receptors is an adult who was a healthcare worker with PCR-confirmed SARS-CoV-2 infection or an uninfected control (not recorded which).

This clonotype was found many times. This chain joins TRBV7-2 and TRBJ2-3; TRBD2 matches at 9 bases. Germline assignment: CDR1 SGHTA and CDR2 FQGNSA. The J segment lost 1 base and the V segment lost 1 base, leaving 9 bases of the junction unmatched. The CDR3 contains 18 residues. The CDR3 nucleotides are TGTGCCAGCAGCTTAGGGCGGGGGGGCCCCTCCGGCACAGATACGCAGTATTTT. Protein sequence: CASSLGRGGPSGTDTQYF.

In its sample, this clonotype was seen many times. This chain uses TRBV20-1 with TRBJ2-3, with 8 bases lining up with TRBD2. The J segment lost 3 bases and the V segment lost 3 bases, leaving 2 bases of the junction unmatched. Per the germline V gene, CDR1 is DFQATT and CDR2 is SNEGSKA (reference sequence). The CDR3 runs 13 residues. The CDR3 nucleotides are TGCAGTGCTAGCCAGCGGGAGACAGATACGCAGTATTTT. Encoded protein: CSASQRETDTQYF.

There are many counts of this clonotype. CDR3 residues: CASSLGAGYQETQYF. The CDR3 DNA reads TGTGCCAGCAGTTTAGGAGCGGGGTACCAAGAGACCCAGTACTTC. The genes are TRBV12-3 or TRBV12-4 and TRBJ2-5; TRBD2 matches at 7 bases. This CDR3 has 15 amino acids. With V trimmed by 1 base and J by 0 bases, 2 bases remained unmatched.

This clonotype was recorded at least ten times. CDR3 loop: CATSDALVGLYNEQFF. The CDR3 region has the DNA TGTGCCACCAGTGATGCACTAGTAGGGCTCTACAATGAGCAGTTCTTC. The chain recombines TRBV24-1 with TRBJ2-1, with D tentatively TRBD2 (5 bases). CDR1 KGHDR and CDR2 SFDVKD come from the germline V gene. Trimming shortened V by 3 bases and J by 3 bases, and 14 bases separated the two germline ends. The CDR3 is 16 amino acids.

There are many counts of this clonotype. This chain joins TRBV5-1 and TRBJ2-3; D is unclear. V dropped 1 base and J dropped 4 bases, with 1 base sitting between them. The germline CDR1 and CDR2 sequences are SGHRS and YFSETQ. The CDR3 extends over 11 amino acids. The CDR3 is CASSLSDTQYF. In DNA form, the CDR3 reads TGCGCCAGCAGCTTGTCAGATACGCAGTATTTT.

This clonotype was picked up a small number of times. V and J are TRBV6-4 and TRBJ2-1, with 10 bases lining up with TRBD1. The CDR3 is made up of 13 amino acids. V dropped 9 bases and J dropped 7; count of bases not matched to a gene: 6. Germline CDR1 MRHNA, CDR2 SNTAGT. CDR3: CASPGQGMNEQFF. As DNA, the CDR3 is TGTGCCAGTCCGGGACAGGGGATGAATGAGCAGTTCTTC.

This clonotype occurred a few times. The genes are TRBV7-2 and TRBJ1-2; D remains unclear. Between the trimmed V and J ends, which lost 1 base and 8 bases, there was a span of 8 bases. The CDR3 runs 12 residues. The germline CDR1 and CDR2 sequences are SGHTA and FQGNSA. The CDR3 bases are TGTGCCAGCAGCTTAGGTTTCGGCGGCTACACCTTC. Residues: CASSLGFGGYTF.

The gene calls are TRBV29-1 and TRBJ2-3, with TRBD2 as a possible D gene (6 bases). Per the germline V gene, CDR1 is SQVTM and CDR2 is ANQGSEA. This CDR3 has 11 amino acids. The ends were cut back, 7 bases at V and 4 bases at J, with 9 bases in the middle. CDR3 amino acids: CSGGVSDTQYF. The CDR3 DNA is TGCAGCGGGGGGGTCTCAGATACGCAGTATTTT.

V gene TRBV20-1 combines with J gene TRBJ2-2, with D hard to call. Trimming took 7 bases from V and 0 from J, leaving 9 bases between them. CDR1 is DFQATT and CDR2 is SNEGSKA in the germline V gene (reference sequence). The CDR3 extends over 13 amino acids. The CDR3, as DNA: TGCAGTGTAACGCATGCGAACACCGGGGAGCTGTTTTTT. This encodes CSVTHANTGELFF.

This clonotype has at least ten counts. One end of the junction varies from germline; a read error may be responsible. The rearrangement joins TRBV2 to TRBJ1-4, with 11 bases fitting TRBD1. The germline V gene has CDR1 SNHLY and CDR2 FYNNEI. The CDR3 consists of 15 residues. CDR3: CASSEAWTGGRELFF. The CDR3 nucleotides read TGTGCCAGCAGCGAAGCCTGGACAGGGGGCCGGGAACTGTTTTTT.

The chain employs TRBV4-1 and TRBJ1-5; maybe TRBD1 (5 bases). The CDR3 is 13 amino acids. Trimming took off 3 bases at V and 6 bases at J, with 9 bases between the two ends. CDR1 and CDR2 from the germline V gene are MGHRA and YSYEKL. For the CDR3, the DNA is TGCGCCAGCAGCCAGGGGGGGTTTCAGCCCCAGCATTTT. Residues: CASSQGGFQPQHF.

The V and J genes are TRBV11-2 and TRBJ2-1, with 7 bases lining up with TRBD1. CDR1 is SGHAT and CDR2 is FQNNGV in the germline V gene. The CDR3 consists of 14 residues. V lost 5 bases and J lost 6; bases outside the gene matches: 7. This CDR3 is CASSLDRVGNEQFF. For the CDR3, the DNA is TGTGCCAGCAGCCTCGACAGGGTTGGCAATGAGCAGTTCTTC.

This clonotype was recorded many times. This chain uses TRBV11-2 with TRBJ1-1, with D unresolved. The CDR3 runs 13 residues. Trimming removed 1 base at V and 5 bases at J, with 8 bases between. Germline lookup yields CDR1 SGHAT and CDR2 FQNNGV. The CDR3 here is CASSLVGETEAFF. The CDR3 region has the DNA TGTGCCAGCAGCTTAGTTGGCGAAACTGAAGCTTTCTTT. Based on the CDR3 plus reference TRBV11-2 and TRBJ1-1, the full variable domain is EAGVAQSPRYKIIEKRQSVAFWCNPISGHATLYWYQQILGQGPKLLIQFQNNGVVDDSQLPKDRFSAERLKGVDSTLKIQPAKLEDSAVYLCASSLVGETEAFFGQGTRLTVV.

This clonotype occurred many times. The V call is TRBV2, the J call TRBJ2-1; 11 bases are shared with TRBD2. The CDR3 contains 16 residues. The V gene end was trimmed by 3 bases and the J gene end by 8 bases; junction bases not matched to a gene: 9. CDR1 and CDR2 from the germline V gene are SNHLY and FYNNEI. CDR3 residues: CASSDTSGRGRDEQFF. CDR3 DNA sequence: TGTGCCAGCAGTGACACTAGCGGGAGAGGCAGGGATGAGCAGTTCTTC.

This clonotype was picked up a small number of times. The chain couples TRBV5-6 to TRBJ2-1, with 8 bases identical to TRBD2. V gave up 2 bases and J gave up 3 bases; unmatched junction bases: 1. CDR1 is SGHDT and CDR2 is YYEEEE in the germline V gene. The CDR3 runs 14 residues. The CDR3 DNA reads as TGTGCCAGCAGCTTTAGCGGGATCTACAATGAGCAGTTCTTC. Protein product: CASSFSGIYNEQFF.

This clonotype was counted at least ten times. CDR3 amino acids: CASSSQGPGTEAFF. The CDR3 DNA sequence: TGTGCCAGCAGCTCACAGGGTCCGGGCACTGAAGCTTTCTTT. The chain employs TRBV7-3 and TRBJ1-1; maybe TRBD1 (6 bases). Trimming cost V 4 bases and J 4 bases, with 13 bases left between them. CDR1 and CDR2 (germline): SGHTA, FQGTGA. The CDR3 loop spans 14 amino acids.

The table lists this clonotype with a few counts. The J gene is TRBJ2-1, the V gene TRBV5-1; 7 bases are a match to TRBD1. The CDR3 length is 12 residues. Per the germline V gene, CDR1 is SGHRS and CDR2 is YFSETQ. The V gene end was trimmed by 2 bases and the J gene end by 10 bases; junction bases not matched to a gene: 3. CDR3 region: CASSLQGREQFF. The CDR3 region has the DNA TGCGCCAGCAGCTTACAGGGGAGAGAGCAGTTCTTC.

The chain is built from TRBV6-6 and TRBJ2-7; no clear D. Trimming cost V 5 bases and J 4 bases, with 6 bases left between them. From germline, CDR1 is MNHNY and CDR2 SVGAGI (reference sequence). This CDR3 is 11 amino acids long. CDR3 bases: TGTGCCAGCAGTAACATATACGAGCAGTACTTC. Protein product: CASSNIYEQYF.

This clonotype has just a few counts. This sequence joins TRBV7-2 and TRBJ2-7; 11 positions agree with TRBD1. This CDR3 comprises 15 residues. V shed 1 base and J 3 bases; nucleotides not matched to a gene: 2. From germline, CDR1 is SGHTA and CDR2 FQGNSA. CDR3 sequence: CASSLVGTGGYEQYF. The CDR3 DNA reads TGTGCCAGCAGCTTAGTCGGGACAGGGGGCTACGAGCAGTACTTC.

The chain couples TRBV20-1 to TRBJ1-1; D unresolved. The CDR3 length is 11 residues. The germline V and J ends were trimmed by 8 bases and 2 bases, with 9 bases remaining between them. The germline gives CDR1 DFQATT, CDR2 SNEGSKA (reference sequence). The CDR3 DNA reads as TGCAGTCCAACAGTCAACACTGAAGCTTTCTTT. Its protein is CSPTVNTEAFF.

The rearrangement uses TRBV27 and TRBJ1-5; D remains ambiguous. The V gene lost 5 bases and the J gene lost 0 bases, with 8 bases spanning the gap. The length of the CDR3 is 14 residues. CDR1 is MNHEY, CDR2 SMNVEV, per germline (reference sequence). The CDR3 loop is CASSRGNSNQPQHF. The DNA for the CDR3 is TGTGCCAGCAGTCGCGGTAATAGCAATCAGCCCCAGCATTTT.

This clonotype was counted at least ten times. The gene calls are TRBV7-9 and TRBJ1-2, with D possibly matching TRBD1 (5 bases). CDR1 and CDR2 (germline): SEHNR, FQNEAQ (reference sequence). The CDR3 extends over 15 amino acids. Trimming took 5 bases from V and 5 from J, leaving 18 bases between them. In DNA form, the CDR3 reads TGTGCCAGCAGCCCTCAGACAGAAGGGTATTATGGCTACACCTTC. Amino acids: CASSPQTEGYYGYTF. Supplemented by reference TRBV7-9 and TRBJ1-2, the full variable domain reads DTGVSQNPRHKITKRGQNVTFRCDPISEHNRLYWYRQTLGQGPEFLTYFQNEAQLEKSRLLSDRFSAERPKGSFSTLEIQRTEQGDSAMYLCASSPQTEGYYGYTFGSGTRLTVV.

This clonotype occurred a few times. The chain recombines TRBV10-2 with TRBJ1-1; no clear D. The CDR3 runs 13 residues. Germline CDR1 and CDR2: WSHSY and SAAADI. Between the trimmed V and J ends, which lost 2 bases and 2 bases, there was a span of 6 bases. The CDR3 sequence is CASSEMLNTEAFF. CDR3 DNA: TGCGCCAGCAGTGAGATGTTAAACACTGAAGCTTTCTTT.

V and J are TRBV2 and TRBJ2-1; D gene uncertain. The CDR3 contains 12 residues. CDR1 and CDR2 (germline): SNHLY, FYNNEI. Trimming removed 6 bases at V and 4 bases at J, with 7 bases between. This CDR3 is CASRISYNEQFF. The CDR3 DNA follows: TGTGCCAGCAGGATTTCTTACAATGAGCAGTTCTTC.

This clonotype occurred a few times. The chain couples TRBV29-1 to TRBJ2-1; D is unclear. This CDR3 is 10 amino acids long. Trimming cost V 7 bases and J 3 bases, with 4 bases left between them. Germline V lookup: CDR1 SQVTM, CDR2 ANQGSEA. In nucleotides, the CDR3 is TGCAGCGGGTTCTACAATGAGCAGTTCTTC. Its protein product is CSGFYNEQFF.

The chain recombines TRBV7-8 with TRBJ2-1, with a possible D match to TRBD1 (5 bases). The CDR3 is made up of 15 amino acids. CDR1 is SGHVS and CDR2 is FQNEAQ in the germline V gene. V was shortened by 5 bases and J by 0 bases, with 11 bases between the two germline ends. The CDR3 loop is CASSLETVSYNEQFF. In DNA, the CDR3 is TGTGCCAGCAGCCTAGAGACAGTCTCCTACAATGAGCAGTTCTTC.

This clonotype was seen ten or more times. The chain links TRBV12-2 to TRBJ1-5; the table's D call of TRBD1 was not tested on the DNA. TRBV12-2 is noted as a pseudogene. There are 14 residues in the CDR3. The CDR3 reads CASRLGQRNQPQHF. CDR3 DNA sequence: TGTGCAAGTCGCCTGGGACAGAGAAATCAGCCCCAGCATTTT.